This T cell receptor beta chain was identified during a study of esophageal squamous cell carcinoma under preoperative chemotherapy. For the study at large: TCR repertoires were profiled from both peripheral blood T cells and tumor-infiltrating lymphocytes. Study-wide results and caveats: After paclitaxel-nedaplatin, abundant clones were more likely to contract than amplify. After chemotherapy, TCR diversity rose significantly in peripheral T cells but not in tumor-infiltrating lymphocytes.

This sample's time point: before preoperative PTX-NDP chemotherapy. Paclitaxel-nedaplatin chemotherapy was given to patients ahead of their surgery. The CDR3 totals 16 residues. Germline lookup yields CDR1 MNHNS and CDR2 SASEGT. In regard to this clonotype: Its matching antigen is unknown. One end of the junction varies from germline; a read error may be responsible.

TCRdb passed the PCR reads through MiXCR, listing each CDR3 protein once. The data contain approximately 15,000 distinct CDR3 sequences, roughly 60% of them singletons. Sampling was conducted from a patient given preoperative chemotherapy. The receptor was derived from a human donor with esophageal squamous cell carcinoma. The donor label of this sample is uncertain. The gene calls are TRBV6-1 and TRBJ2-1; TRBD2 matches at 7 bases. Matching the DNA end better, TRBJ2-7 makes the J call doubtful. This CDR3 reads CASREGGGGPTDTQYF. The CDR3, as DNA: TGTGCCAGCAGGGAAGGTGGGGGGGGTCCCACAGATACGCAGTACTTC.